These 7 T cell receptor beta chains were all obtained from the same sample, sequenced in a study of blood T cell repertoires in COVID-19 (dated by TCRdb to about 2020). The method behind the library was the immunoSEQ multiplex PCR assay. TCRdb retrieved this table from immuneACCESS and kept in-frame rearrangements only. Not all clones are present; in checked studies, unresolved V genes account for under half, and no reason is known for the remainder. The sample table holds about 83,000 clones, of which about 83% were seen once. The ten top clones hold approximately 8% of the sample. Sequencing was carried out using peripheral blood. These receptor sequences come from a middle-aged man with active COVID-19.

The chain has TRBV6-2 or TRBV6-3 and TRBJ1-5; 9 nucleotides match TRBD1. The CDR3 is 16 residues long. Losses at the gene ends were 4 bases for V and 2 bases for J; bases not matched to a gene: 6. The germline V gene encodes CDR1 MNHEY and CDR2 SVGEGT. The CDR3 bases are TGTGCCAGCAGTTCGACAGGGGGGGGTGGCAATCAGCCCCAGCATTTT. Protein product: CASSSTGGGGNQPQHF.

The J gene is TRBJ1-5, the V gene TRBV7-2; D might be TRBD1 (6 bases). CDR3 length: 15 residues. V was trimmed by 4 bases and J by 3 bases, leaving 13 bases between them. CDR1 is SGHTA and CDR2 is FQGNSA in the germline V gene. The CDR3 DNA reads as TGTGCCAGCAGCTCCCAGGGGTCCGCCAATCAGCCCCAGCATTTT. Protein sequence: CASSSQGSANQPQHF.

The chain carries TRBV6-5 and TRBJ2-3; D not resolved. Trimming cost V 6 bases and J 0 bases, with 7 bases left between them. The V gene's germline CDR1 is MNHEY and CDR2 SVGAGI. The CDR3 runs to 13 residues. This CDR3 reads CASRAASTDTQYF. CDR3 sequence (DNA): TGTGCCAGCAGGGCCGCTAGCACAGATACGCAGTATTTT.

This clone was recorded once. V is TRBV24-1 and J is TRBJ2-5; a possible D gene is TRBD1 (6 bases). V was pared by 4 bases and J by 3 bases, with 14 bases between. The CDR3 contains 15 residues. The germline V gene has CDR1 KGHDR and CDR2 SFDVKD. The DNA of the CDR3 is TGTGCCACCAGTGACCAAAAAGGGGGAAAAGAGACCCAGTACTTC. Protein: CATSDQKGGKETQYF.

The table lists this clone with a count of one. The chain recombines TRBV19 with TRBJ2-2; 13 positions match TRBD2. The CDR3 runs to 17 residues. Germline CDR1 reads LNHDA; CDR2 reads SQIVND (reference sequence). V was pared by 8 bases and J by 2 bases, with 8 bases of the junction left unmatched. The CDR3 protein is CASRVRTSGGNTGELFF. The CDR3 DNA sequence: TGTGCCAGTCGGGTAAGGACTAGCGGGGGAAACACCGGGGAGCTGTTTTTT.

The chain carries TRBV5-1 and TRBJ2-7; TRBD1 might be the D (7 bases). Trimming stripped 0 bases from V and 6 bases from J, with 16 bases between. Germline loops: CDR1 SGHRS, CDR2 YFSETQ. This CDR3 is built from 15 residues. The CDR3 here is CASSLATRQGGEQYF. CDR3 sequence (DNA): TGCGCCAGCAGCTTGGCCACTAGACAGGGAGGCGAGCAGTACTTC.

The chain employs TRBV19 and TRBJ2-4; maybe TRBD1 (5 bases). The germline V gene encodes CDR1 LNHDA and CDR2 SQIVND (reference sequence). Trimming removed 1 base from V and 2 bases from J, with 6 bases in between. The length of the CDR3 is 14 residues. CDR3 sequence reads: CASSIGGSKNIQYF. CDR3 coding DNA: TGTGCCAGTAGTATAGGGGGCTCCAAAAACATTCAGTACTTC.